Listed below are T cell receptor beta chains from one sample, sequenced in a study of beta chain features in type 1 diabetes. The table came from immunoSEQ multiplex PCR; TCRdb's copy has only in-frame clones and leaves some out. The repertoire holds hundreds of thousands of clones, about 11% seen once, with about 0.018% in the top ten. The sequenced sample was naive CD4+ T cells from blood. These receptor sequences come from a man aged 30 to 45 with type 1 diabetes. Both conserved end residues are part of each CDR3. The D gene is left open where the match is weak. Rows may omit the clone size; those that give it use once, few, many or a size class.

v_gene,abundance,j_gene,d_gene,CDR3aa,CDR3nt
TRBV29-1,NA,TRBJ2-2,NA,CSVGRGVTGELFF,TGCAGCGTTGGGAGGGGAGTCACCGGGGAGCTGTTTTTT
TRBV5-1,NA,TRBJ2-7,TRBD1,CASSLDGQGYEQYF,TGCGCCAGCAGCTTGGATGGACAGGGCTACGAGCAGTACTTC
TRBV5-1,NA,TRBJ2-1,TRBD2,CASSPASGGYNEQFF,TGCGCCAGCAGCCCCGCTAGCGGGGGTTACAATGAGCAGTTCTTC
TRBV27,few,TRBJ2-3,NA,CASSSPVRDTQYF,TGTGCCAGCAGTTCCCCAGTCAGAGATACGCAGTATTTT
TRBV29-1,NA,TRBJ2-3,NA,CSYAGDIMTDTQYF,TGCAGCTATGCCGGGGATATTATGACAGATACGCAGTATTTT
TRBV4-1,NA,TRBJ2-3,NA,CASSQGSLALTDTQYF,TGCGCCAGCAGCCAAGGCTCACTAGCTTTAACAGATACGCAGTATTTT
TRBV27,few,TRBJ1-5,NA,CASKVRGSNQPQHF,TGTGCCAGTAAAGTGCGGGGGAGCAATCAGCCCCAGCATTTT
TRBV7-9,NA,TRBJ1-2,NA,CASSLGGLGGYTF,TGTGCCAGCAGCTTAGGAGGGTTGGGTGGCTACACCTTC
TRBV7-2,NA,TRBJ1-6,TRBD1,CASSYRGTLRSPLHF,TGTGCCAGCAGCTACAGGGGAACACTACGTTCACCCCTCCACTTT
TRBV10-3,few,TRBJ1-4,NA,CAIASRDNEKLFF,TGTGCCATCGCCTCGCGGGATAATGAAAAACTGTTTTTT
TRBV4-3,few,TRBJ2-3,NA,CASSQSIGVGDTQYF,TGCGCCAGCAGCCAATCCATAGGGGTTGGGGATACGCAGTATTTT
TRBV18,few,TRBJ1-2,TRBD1,CASSQGQGYGYTF,TGTGCCAGCTCACAGGGACAGGGGTATGGCTACACCTTC
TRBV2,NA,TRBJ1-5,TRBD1,CASGDSYSNQPQHF,TGTGCCAGCGGGGACAGTTATAGCAATCAGCCCCAGCATTTT
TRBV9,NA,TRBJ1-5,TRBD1,CASSASTGDSNQPQHF,TGTGCCAGCAGCGCCTCGACAGGGGATAGCAATCAGCCCCAGCATTTT
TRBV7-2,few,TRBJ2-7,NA,CASSLERVGEQYF,TGTGCCAGCAGCTTAGAGCGGGTAGGCGAGCAGTACTTC
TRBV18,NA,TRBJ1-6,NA,CASSPGPRPPLHF,TGTGCCAGCTCACCAGGCCCGAGGCCACCCCTCCACTTT
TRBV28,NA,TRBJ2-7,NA,CAAEQGGRDYEQYF,TGTGCCGCGGAGCAGGGGGGACGGGACTACGAGCAGTACTTC
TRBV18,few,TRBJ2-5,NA,CASSPQRVEGETQYF,TGTGCCAGCTCACCACAACGGGTGGAGGGAGAGACCCAGTACTTC
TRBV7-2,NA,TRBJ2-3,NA,CASSSGGGPGTDTQYF,TGTGCCAGCAGCTCTGGAGGCGGACCAGGCACAGATACGCAGTATTTT
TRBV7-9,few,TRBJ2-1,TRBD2,CASSYIAGKQFF,TGTGCCAGCAGCTACATAGCGGGGAAGCAGTTCTTC
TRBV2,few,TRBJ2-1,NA,CASSEGPLYNEQFF,TGTGCCAGCAGTGAAGGGCCTCTTTACAATGAGCAGTTCTTC
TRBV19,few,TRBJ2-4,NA,CASSDYGKAQYF,TGTGCCAGTAGTGACTATGGGAAAGCTCAGTACTTC
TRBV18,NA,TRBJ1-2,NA,CASSPRGGDGYTF,TGTGCCAGCTCACCCCGGGGAGGGGATGGCTACACCTTC
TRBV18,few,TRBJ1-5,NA,CASSPTGPPQPQHF,TGTGCCAGCTCTCCAACAGGGCCCCCTCAGCCCCAGCATTTT
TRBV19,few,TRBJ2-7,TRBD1,CASRGTGLDEQYF,TGTGCCAGTAGGGGGACAGGGCTGGACGAGCAGTACTTC
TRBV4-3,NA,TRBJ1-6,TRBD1,CASSQSPGQSSYNSPLHF,TGCGCCAGCAGCCAAAGTCCGGGACAGAGCTCCTATAATTCACCCCTCCACTTT
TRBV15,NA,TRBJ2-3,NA,CATSEGADTQYF,TGTGCCACCAGCGAGGGTGCAGATACGCAGTATTTT
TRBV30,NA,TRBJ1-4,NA,CAWKVGDDEKLFF,TGTGCCTGGAAGGTCGGGGATGATGAAAAACTGTTTTTT
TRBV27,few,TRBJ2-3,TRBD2,CASSLFRGGTDTQYF,TGTGCCAGCAGTTTATTTCGGGGGGGCACAGATACGCAGTATTTT
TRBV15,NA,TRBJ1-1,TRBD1,CATSRFPRGLGTEAFF,TGTGCCACCAGCAGATTCCCCAGGGGGCTTGGCACTGAAGCTTTCTTT
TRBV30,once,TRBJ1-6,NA,CAWRWASYNSPLHF,TGTGCCTGGAGGTGGGCAAGCTATAATTCACCCCTCCACTTT
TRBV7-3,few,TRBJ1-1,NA,CASSSQGPNTEAFF,TGTGCCAGCAGCTCCCAGGGGCCCAACACTGAAGCTTTCTTT
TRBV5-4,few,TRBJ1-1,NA,CASSPTWFRSTEAFF,TGTGCCAGCAGCCCGACCTGGTTCCGGAGCACTGAAGCTTTCTTT
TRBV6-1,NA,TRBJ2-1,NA,CASSEGVDSYNEQFF,TGTGCCAGCAGTGAAGGGGTCGACAGTTACAATGAGCAGTTCTTC
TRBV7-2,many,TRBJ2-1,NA,CASSRIAFDEQFF,TGTGCCAGCAGCCGAATAGCTTTCGATGAGCAGTTCTTC
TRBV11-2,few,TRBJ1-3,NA,CASSPVGQSGNTIYF,TGTGCCAGCAGCCCCGTCGGACAGTCTGGAAACACCATATATTTT
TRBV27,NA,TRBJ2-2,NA,CASSLRGSGELFF,TGTGCCAGCAGTCTCAGGGGTTCCGGGGAGCTGTTTTTT
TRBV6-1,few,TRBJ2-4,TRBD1,CASKRTGIAKNIQYF,TGTGCCAGCAAGAGGACAGGGATAGCCAAAAACATTCAGTACTTC
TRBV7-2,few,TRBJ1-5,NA,CASSLHGGRGPQPQHF,TGTGCCAGCAGCTTGCACGGAGGCAGGGGACCACAGCCCCAGCATTTT
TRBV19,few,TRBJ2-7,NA,CASSNSRLSVYEQYF,TGTGCCAGTAGTAACTCCCGGCTTAGCGTCTACGAGCAGTACTTC
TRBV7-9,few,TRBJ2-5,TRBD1,CASSSGQGQETQYF,TGTGCCAGCAGCTCGGGACAGGGCCAAGAGACCCAGTACTTC
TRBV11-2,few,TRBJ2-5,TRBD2,CASSLGTSGGSGETQYF,TGTGCCAGCAGCCTCGGGACTAGCGGGGGCTCCGGGGAGACCCAGTACTTC
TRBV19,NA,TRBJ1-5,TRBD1,CATSRDRESPQHF,TGTGCCACCAGCCGGGACAGGGAGTCTCCCCAGCATTTT
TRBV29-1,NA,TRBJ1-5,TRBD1,CSVARDSNQPQHF,TGCAGCGTTGCCCGGGACAGTAATCAGCCCCAGCATTTT
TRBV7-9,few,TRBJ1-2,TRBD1,CASSDRGGQNYGYTF,TGTGCCAGCAGCGATAGAGGGGGACAGAACTATGGCTACACCTTC
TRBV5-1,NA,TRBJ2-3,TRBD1,CASSSGQNADTQYF,TGCGCCAGCAGCTCGGGACAGAATGCAGATACGCAGTATTTT
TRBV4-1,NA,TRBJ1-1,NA,CASSTRRGDSTEAFF,TGCGCCAGCAGCACCCGCCGGGGGGATAGCACTGAAGCTTTCTTT
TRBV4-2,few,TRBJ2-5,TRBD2,CASSPGGTRGPQETQYF,TGTGCCAGCAGCCCGGGGGGGACCAGAGGGCCTCAAGAGACCCAGTACTTC
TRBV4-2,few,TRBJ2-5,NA,CASSHRERETQYF,TGTGCCAGCAGCCATCGGGAGAGAGAGACCCAGTACTTC
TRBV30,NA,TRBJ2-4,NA,CAGSSGNIQYF,TGTGCGGGGTCAAGCGGAAACATTCAGTACTTC
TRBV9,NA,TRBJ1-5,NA,CASSVGSANQPQHF,TGTGCCAGCAGCGTAGGTAGCGCCAATCAGCCCCAGCATTTT
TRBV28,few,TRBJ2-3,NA,CASSPVAVTDTQYF,TGTGCCAGCAGTCCCGTAGCGGTTACAGATACGCAGTATTTT
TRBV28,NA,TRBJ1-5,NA,CASIQGQQPQHF,TGTGCCAGCATCCAGGGACAACAGCCCCAGCATTTT
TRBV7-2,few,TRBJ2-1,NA,CASSPYEASYNEQFF,TGTGCCAGCAGCCCATACGAGGCCTCCTACAATGAGCAGTTCTTC